Listed here are 22 T cell receptor beta chains from one sample, sequenced in a study of blood T cells in healthy people across ages. A sample-barcoded 5' primer and a J-beta primer mix were used in a second PCR of roughly 6 to 11 cycles. TCRdb re-called the 5' RACE reads with MiXCR, one entry per CDR3 protein. The table includes 750,000 to 850,000 distinct CDR3 sequences, 25% detected once. The data also belong to a second study, concerning T cells of mothers and their children.

Sequencing was carried out using blood. These receptors originate from a boy younger than 18 in good health.

This clonotype has more than one count but fewer than ten. The V gene is TRBV5-1, the J gene TRBJ2-3; TRBD1 matches 7 bases. The CDR3 is 16 amino acids. Germline CDR1 and CDR2: SGHRS and YFSETQ. V shed 4 bases, J shed 5 bases, and the junction held 13 bases outside the gene matches. Here the CDR3 reads CASSLSDRVIGDTQYF. In nucleotides, the CDR3 is TGCGCCAGCAGCCTATCCGACAGGGTCATAGGAGATACGCAGTATTTT.

This clonotype turned up a few times. The chain combines TRBV4-3 with TRBJ1-2, with D perhaps matching TRBD1 (6 bases). Germline values: CDR1 LGHNA, CDR2 YSLEER. Trimming shortened V by 0 bases and J by 2 bases, and 13 bases separated the two germline ends. The CDR3 consists of 16 residues. The CDR3 nucleotides are TGCGCCAGCAGCCAAGAAGCAACAGGGTTCAACTATGGCTACACCTTC. It specifies CASSQEATGFNYGYTF.

The rearrangement links TRBV29-1 to TRBJ2-5; possibly TRBD1 for D (5 bases). The CDR3 sequence is 12 residues long. V was trimmed by 5 bases and J by 4 bases, leaving 11 bases between them. Germline values: CDR1 SQVTM, CDR2 ANQGSEA. The CDR3, as DNA: TGCAGCGTTTTCGAAGGGGTAGAGACCCAGTACTTC. Translation gives CSVFEGVETQYF.

This sequence joins TRBV28 and TRBJ1-4; D is undetermined. Germline V lookup: CDR1 MDHEN, CDR2 SYDVKM. This CDR3 has 14 amino acids. Trimming stripped 4 bases from V and 0 bases from J, with 6 bases between. CDR3 sequence (DNA): TGTGCCAGCAGTTACAGAACAACTAATGAAAAACTGTTTTTT. Translating it yields CASSYRTTNEKLFF.

The chain carries TRBV2 and TRBJ2-1; D tentatively reads TRBD1 or TRBD2 (6 bases each). The J call is doubtful: the DNA matches TRBJ2-7 better. This CDR3 contains 15 residues. The V gene's germline CDR1 is SNHLY and CDR2 FYNNEI. For the CDR3, the DNA is TGTGCCAGCACTCAGGAGGGGACATCGACTAACGAGCAGTACTTC. As protein: CASTQEGTSTNEQYF.

The rearrangement joins TRBV10-2 to TRBJ2-7, with 8 positions matching TRBD2. J gave up 6 bases and V 8 bases, and 15 bases lay outside the gene matches. The CDR3 spans 15 residues. Germline lookup yields CDR1 WSHSY and CDR2 SAAADI. CDR3 in DNA: TGCGCCAGCTCCGGGACTAGGGAGAGCCTAAGCGAGCAGTACTTC. Translating it yields CASSGTRESLSEQYF.

The rearrangement joins TRBV6-5 to TRBJ2-7, with 10 bases aligning to TRBD2. The CDR3 has 16 residues. The germline CDR1 and CDR2 sequences are MNHEY and SVGAGI. With V trimmed by 5 bases and J by 4 bases, 11 bases remained unmatched. CDR3 DNA: TGTGCCAGCAGTCCCAACGCTAGCGGGAGTCGGTACGAGCAGTACTTC. This gives the protein CASSPNASGSRYEQYF.

This clonotype has only a few counts. The chain uses TRBV5-5 and TRBJ1-5; 8 bases fit TRBD1. Germline CDR1 SGHKS, CDR2 YYEKEE (reference sequence). This CDR3 region has 14 residues. After removal of 5 bases from V and 6 bases from J, the junction contained 7 bases not matched to a gene. The CDR3 nucleotides are TGTGCCAGCAGTTCAGGGGGCTCAGGTCAGCCCCAGCATTTT. This gives the protein CASSSGGSGQPQHF.

The chain employs TRBV20-1 and TRBJ1-5; tentative D call: TRBD1 (6 bases). Trimming left V 1 base short and J 1 base short, with 11 bases between. Germline V gives CDR1 DFQATT, CDR2 SNEGSKA (reference sequence). CDR3 length equals 15 residues. For the CDR3, the DNA is TGCAGTGCTAGAGGCGAGGGGGGAAGCAATCAGCCCCAGCATTTT. This gives the protein CSARGEGGSNQPQHF.

This clonotype occurred once. The gene calls are TRBV9 and TRBJ2-3; D might be TRBD1 (6 bases). TRBJ1-5 matches the DNA end more closely, so the J call is doubtful. Germline CDR1 and CDR2: SGDLS and YYNGEE. CDR3 size: 16 residues. CDR3 sequence (DNA): TGTGCCAGCAGCGTAGCGTTCGGCGGGGGCACAGATACGCAGCATTTT. Protein: CASSVAFGGGTDTQHF.

The chain uses TRBV11-2 and TRBJ2-3; possible D gene TRBD2, 6 bases. The V end was cut by 2 bases, the J end by 4 bases, with 22 bases between. The CDR3 is made up of 18 amino acids. Germline CDR1 is SGHAT and CDR2 is FQNNGV. The CDR3 nucleotides read TGTGCCAGCAGCTTATTTCGGATTAGCGGATCGGGGGCAGATACGCAGTATTTT. Its translation: CASSLFRISGSGADTQYF. The full variable domain, its missing parts supplied by reference TRBV11-2 and TRBJ2-3, is EAGVAQSPRYKIIEKRQSVAFWCNPISGHATLYWYQQILGQGPKLLIQFQNNGVVDDSQLPKDRFSAERLKGVDSTLKIQPAKLEDSAVYLCASSLFRISGSGADTQYFGPGTRLTVL.

This clonotype was detected only a few times. The gene calls are TRBV2 and TRBJ2-1, with D unresolved. The CDR3 has 12 residues. Germline V gene sequence: CDR1 SNHLY, CDR2 FYNNEI. Trimming pared 5 bases from V and 9 bases from J, leaving 11 bases between. The CDR3 DNA reads as TGTGCCAGCAGTAGAGACCTGAGTGAGCAGTTCTTC. Amino acid sequence: CASSRDLSEQFF.

The chain carries TRBV12-3 or TRBV12-4 and TRBJ2-7; perhaps TRBD1 as D (5 bases). V was cut by 3 bases and J by 9 bases, with 9 bases left in between. The CDR3 covers 11 residues. CDR3 DNA sequence: TGTGCCAGCAGTTTTCAGGGAAGGCAGTACTTC. Translated, it gives CASSFQGRQYF.

The chain uses TRBV12-5 and TRBJ1-1; 11 bases fit TRBD1. With 6 bases clipped from V and 3 bases from J, the junction kept 3 bases outside the gene matches. The germline V gene encodes CDR1 LGHNT and CDR2 FRNRAP. CDR3 length: 14 amino acids. The CDR3 protein is CASGGTGGDTEAFF. The DNA of the CDR3 is TGTGCTAGTGGAGGGACAGGGGGGGACACTGAAGCTTTCTTT.

A few counts support this clonotype. The CDR3 DNA follows: TGCAGTGCTAGTCCAATTTCTGGATCCCAAGAGACCCAGTACTTC. Protein sequence: CSASPISGSQETQYF. The chain uses TRBV20-1 and TRBJ2-5, with D unresolved. V shed 3 bases and J shed 1 base, with 15 bases lying between them. Per germline, CDR1 DFQATT and CDR2 SNEGSKA (reference sequence). The CDR3 sequence is 15 residues long.

The chain links TRBV6-2 or TRBV6-3 to TRBJ1-1; D ambiguous. Germline CDR1 is MNHEY and CDR2 is SVGEGT. The V end lost 1 base, the J end lost 4 bases, and 4 bases lay between the germline ends. The CDR3 totals 12 residues. The CDR3 DNA reads TGTGCCAGCAGTTACTATGGCACTGAAGCTTTCTTT. Translation: CASSYYGTEAFF.

This clonotype was recorded a few times. This rearrangement joins TRBV6-5 to TRBJ2-1; 7 bases align to TRBD1. Germline trimming cut 6 bases from V and 5 bases from J; bases unmatched to any gene: 7. CDR3 length: 14 amino acids. CDR1 is MNHEY, CDR2 SVGAGI, per germline. The CDR3 nucleotides read TGTGCCAGCAGCTTCGACAGGGTCGACAATGAGCAGTTCTTC. It specifies CASSFDRVDNEQFF.

The sample holds a few counts of this clonotype. The chain combines TRBV28 with TRBJ2-7; D is perhaps TRBD1 (5 bases). The CDR3 extends over 15 amino acids. V shed 8 bases and J shed 1 base, with 18 bases lying between them. The germline V gene has CDR1 MDHEN and CDR2 SYDVKM. CDR3 sequence: CASSPVRQPSYEQYF. The DNA of the CDR3 is TGTGCCAGCTCCCCAGTCCGACAGCCTTCCTACGAGCAGTACTTC. Supplemented by reference TRBV28 and TRBJ2-7, the full variable domain reads DVKVTQSSRYLVKRTGEKVFLECVQDMDHENMFWYRQDPGLGLRLIYFSYDVKMKEKGDIPEGYSVSREKKERFSLILESASTNQTSMYLCASSPVRQPSYEQYFGPGTRLTVT.

This clonotype was recorded many times. The rearrangement joins TRBV28 to TRBJ2-7; 8 bases line up with TRBD2. The CDR3 is made up of 14 amino acids. CDR1 and CDR2 from the germline V gene are MDHEN and SYDVKM. The V and J ends lost 4 bases and 0 bases, in that order; junction bases with no gene match: 2. CDR3 nucleotides: TGTGCCAGCAGTTATAGCGGGGCCTCCTACGAGCAGTACTTC. Its protein product is CASSYSGASYEQYF.

In its sample, this clonotype was seen a few times. The CDR3 DNA is TGTGCCAGCAGTGGTAACTATCCCACAGATACGCAGTATTTT. This gives the protein CASSGNYPTDTQYF. V gene TRBV2 combines with J gene TRBJ2-3; D gene uncertain. Germline values: CDR1 SNHLY, CDR2 FYNNEI. The CDR3 length is 14 residues. V was cut by 4 bases and J by 2 bases, with 10 bases left in between.

The chain carries TRBV11-2 and TRBJ2-7, with D possibly TRBD1 on 6 matching bases. The J call may be wrong; the DNA end is better matched by TRBJ2-1. Germline assignment: CDR1 SGHAT and CDR2 FQNNGV. The CDR3 is 16 amino acids. CDR3 loop: CASSLDPDRSYNEQFF. CDR3 bases: TGTGCCAGCAGCTTAGATCCCGACAGGAGTTACAATGAGCAGTTCTTC.

The sample holds a few counts of this clonotype. This chain links TRBV28 with TRBJ2-4; 9 positions match TRBD2. In germline, CDR1 is MDHEN, CDR2 SYDVKM. Unmatched junction bases numbered 8, after V lost 3 bases and J lost 8 bases. The CDR3 sequence is 15 residues long. CDR3 in amino acids: CASSFQREVWDIQYF. The CDR3 nucleotides are TGTGCCAGCAGTTTCCAGCGGGAGGTCTGGGACATTCAGTACTTC.